This passage covers 20 T cell receptor beta chains from one sample sequenced in a study of blood T cell repertoires in COVID-19. Generated by immunoSEQ multiplex PCR, the TCRdb table keeps only in-frame clones and is missing some. Altogether 200,000 to 250,000 clones are present, about four fifths being singletons, with the ten largest covering about 8.1%. Sequenced input: peripheral blood. These receptors were taken from a man older than 75 with acute or convalescent COVID-19.

The J gene is TRBJ1-5, the V gene TRBV2; 9 bases map to TRBD1. Germline V lookup: CDR1 SNHLY, CDR2 FYNNEI. Trimming cost V 7 bases and J 5 bases; bases outside gene matches: 9. This CDR3 is 15 amino acids long. In DNA form, the CDR3 reads TGTGCCAGCAAACTCCGGACAGGGGCGTATCAGCCCCAGCATTTT. Encoded protein: CASKLRTGAYQPQHF.

The chain is built from TRBV4-2 and TRBJ2-1; TRBD1 agrees at 8 bases. The trim removed 6 bases at V and 5 bases at J, leaving 9 bases unmatched. This CDR3 has 15 amino acids. Germline-derived CDR1 and CDR2 are LGHNA and YNFKEQ. This CDR3 is CASRKQGERHNEQFF. The CDR3 nucleotides read TGTGCCAGCAGAAAACAGGGGGAGAGGCACAATGAGCAGTTCTTC.

The V call is TRBV7-9, the J call TRBJ1-3, with D uncertain. This CDR3 has 14 amino acids. Trimming removed 3 bases from V and 4 bases from J, with 10 bases in between. Germline V gene sequence: CDR1 SEHNR, CDR2 FQNEAQ (reference sequence). The CDR3 region is CASSFRGKGNTIYF. For the CDR3, the DNA is TGTGCCAGCAGCTTCCGAGGGAAAGGAAACACCATATATTTT.

The chain combines TRBV24-1 with TRBJ2-3; weak D call: TRBD2 (7 bases). Trimming took off 3 bases at V and 2 bases at J, with 20 bases between the two ends. This CDR3 contains 18 residues. In germline, CDR1 is KGHDR, CDR2 SFDVKD. CDR3 amino acids: CATSDAQGEGGFTDTQYF. CDR3 nucleotide sequence: TGTGCCACCAGTGATGCGCAGGGAGAGGGGGGGTTCACAGATACGCAGTATTTT.

The V and J genes are TRBV18 and TRBJ2-1; the match to TRBD1 covers 10 bases. Trimming at V came to 6 bases and at J to 1 base, leaving 9 bases not matched to a gene. Germline CDR1 is KGHSH and CDR2 is LQKENI. The CDR3 has 17 residues. In DNA form, the CDR3 reads TGTGCCAGCTCGGTAAGACCGGGACAGGGGTCCTACAATGAGCAGTTCTTC. Translated: CASSVRPGQGSYNEQFF.

The gene calls are TRBV10-3 and TRBJ2-2, with D possibly being TRBD1 (5 bases). The germline V gene has CDR1 ENHRY and CDR2 SYGVKD. There are 14 residues in the CDR3. Trimming left V 7 bases short and J 2 bases short, with 11 bases between. DNA for the CDR3: TGTGCCATCAAAAGGACACCTAACACCGGGGAGCTGTTTTTT. Protein sequence: CAIKRTPNTGELFF.

J is TRBJ2-7 and V is TRBV5-6; D unclear. CDR1 and CDR2 from the germline V gene are SGHDT and YYEEEE. The CDR3 is 11 amino acids. Trimming left V 2 bases short and J 5 bases short, with 5 bases between. The DNA of the CDR3 is TGTGCCAGCAGCTTTGTAAACGAGCAGTACTTC. Amino acid sequence: CASSFVNEQYF. Drawing the rest from reference TRBV5-6 and TRBJ2-7, the complete variable domain is DAGVTQSPTHLIKTRGQQVTLRCSPKSGHDTVSWYQQALGQGPQFIFQYYEEEERQRGNFPDRFSGHQFPNYSSELNVNALLLGDSALYLCASSFVNEQYFGPGTRLTVT.

V and J are TRBV6-1 and TRBJ1-2; D gene unclear. Germline CDR1 reads MNHNS; CDR2 reads SASEGT. CDR3 length: 14 residues. Trimming pared 3 bases from V and 4 bases from J, leaving 12 bases between. CDR3 residues: CASSDMMRPYGYTF. The DNA for the CDR3 is TGTGCCAGCAGTGATATGATGAGGCCCTATGGCTACACCTTC.

V gene TRBV5-1 combines with J gene TRBJ1-1, with D possibly TRBD1 on 5 matching bases. The CDR3 sequence is 16 residues long. Looked up from germline, CDR1 is SGHRS and CDR2 is YFSETQ. Trimming took 2 bases from V and 0 from J, leaving 14 bases between them. The CDR3 sequence: CASSFDLGQVNTEAFF. The CDR3 nucleotides are TGCGCCAGCAGCTTTGATTTGGGGCAGGTGAACACTGAAGCTTTCTTT.

This clone was picked up one time. The chain carries TRBV19 and TRBJ2-6; D is unresolved. CDR1 and CDR2 from the germline V gene are LNHDA and SQIVND (reference sequence). The CDR3 length is 15 residues. Trimming cost V 10 bases and J 1 base, with 14 bases left between them. CDR3 nucleotide sequence: TGTGCCACCTCGACAAGGCCTTCTGGGGCCAACGTCCTGACTTTC. Translation gives CATSTRPSGANVLTF.

This chain connects TRBV7-2 to TRBJ1-1, with D perhaps matching TRBD1 (5 bases). This CDR3 has 15 residues. V was trimmed by 5 bases and J by 6 bases, leaving 19 bases between them. Germline loops: CDR1 SGHTA, CDR2 FQGNSA. CDR3 nucleotide sequence: TGTGCCAGCAGCCCCACCGGGACTTATTCCCCTGAAGCTTTCTTT. Its protein product is CASSPTGTYSPEAFF.

The V gene is TRBV6-5, the J gene TRBJ1-6; 10 nucleotides align to TRBD1. The CDR3 is made up of 14 amino acids. Germline V gene lookup returns CDR1 MNHEY and CDR2 SVGAGI. V lost 7 bases, J lost 9 bases, and 6 bases stayed unmatched. The CDR3 is CASNRGQGTSPLHF. The CDR3, as DNA: TGTGCCAGCAACCGGGGACAGGGGACTTCACCCCTCCACTTT.

This chain connects TRBV18 to TRBJ1-6; TRBD1 matches 9 bases. This CDR3 contains 16 residues. The germline V gene has CDR1 KGHSH and CDR2 LQKENI. J lost 7 bases, V lost 3 bases, and 7 bases had no gene match. The CDR3 protein is CASSPPTGQGNSPLHF. DNA of the CDR3: TGTGCCAGCTCACCTCCGACCGGACAGGGGAATTCACCCCTCCACTTT. Full variable domain (outside the CDR3, taken from reference TRBV18 and TRBJ1-6): NAGVMQNPRHLVRRRGQEARLRCSPMKGHSHVYWYRQLPEEGLKFMVYLQKENIIDESGMPKERFSAEFPKEGPSILRIQQVVRGDSAAYFCASSPPTGQGNSPLHFGNGTRLTVT.

This sequence joins TRBV4-2 and TRBJ2-3; 9 nucleotides match TRBD1. This CDR3 is 15 amino acids long. Looked up from germline, CDR1 is LGHNA and CDR2 is YNFKEQ. Trimming cost V 0 bases and J 8 bases; bases outside gene matches: 6. CDR3 in amino acids: CASSQETGGSGTQYF. CDR3 nucleotide sequence: TGTGCCAGCAGCCAAGAGACAGGGGGATCGGGTACGCAGTATTTT.

The chain employs TRBV7-9 and TRBJ2-1; 7 bases align to TRBD2. V lost 1 base and J lost 4; bases outside the gene matches: 1. Per germline, CDR1 SEHNR and CDR2 FQNEAQ (reference sequence). This CDR3 spans 14 amino acids. The CDR3 reads CASSLGEGYNEQFF. The CDR3 DNA reads as TGTGCCAGCAGCTTAGGGGAGGGTTACAATGAGCAGTTCTTC. Using reference TRBV7-9 and TRBJ2-1 for the parts outside the CDR3, the full variable domain is DTGVSQNPRHKITKRGQNVTFRCDPISEHNRLYWYRQTLGQGPEFLTYFQNEAQLEKSRLLSDRFSAERPKGSFSTLEIQRTEQGDSAMYLCASSLGEGYNEQFFGPGTRLTVL.

V gene TRBV28 combines with J gene TRBJ1-2, with 7 bases fitting TRBD1. The CDR3 runs 15 residues. Germline-derived CDR1 and CDR2 are MDHEN and SYDVKM. Unmatched junction bases numbered 11, after V lost 2 bases and J lost 8 bases. CDR3 nucleotide sequence: TGTGCCAGCAGTTTACGCGTGGGCAGGGGGAAGGGCTACACCTTC. It codes for CASSLRVGRGKGYTF.

The V gene is TRBV12-3 or TRBV12-4, the J gene TRBJ1-5; D remains ambiguous. The V gene lost 6 bases and the J gene lost 2 bases, with 8 bases spanning the gap. This CDR3 contains 13 residues. CDR3 sequence reads: CASRPGGNQPQHF. Written as DNA, the CDR3 is TGTGCCAGCAGACCCGGTGGCAATCAGCCCCAGCATTTT.

The chain uses TRBV7-2 and TRBJ2-7; 9 bases map to TRBD2. The CDR3 is made up of 15 amino acids. V lost 2 bases, J lost 9 bases, and 11 bases stayed unmatched. Germline V gene lookup returns CDR1 SGHTA and CDR2 FQGNSA. CDR3 amino acids: CASSLQRLARGGQYF. CDR3 in DNA: TGTGCCAGCAGCTTACAGAGACTAGCGCGGGGGGGGCAGTACTTC.

CDR3 residues: CAKREGYNSPLHF. The CDR3 DNA follows: TGTGCCAAAAGGGAGGGCTATAATTCACCCCTCCACTTT. The chain recombines TRBV30 with TRBJ1-6; D ambiguous. Germline-derived CDR1 and CDR2 are GTSNPN and SVGIG (reference sequence). The CDR3 runs 13 residues. V lost 8 bases, J lost 3 bases, and 11 bases lay in between.

This chain connects TRBV15 to TRBJ1-2, with D uncertain. V dropped 0 bases and J dropped 3 bases, with 5 bases sitting between them. In germline, CDR1 is LNHNV, CDR2 YYDKDF (reference sequence). The CDR3 length is 13 residues. As DNA, the CDR3 is TGTGCCACCAGCAGAGATCAGGACTATGGCTACACCTTC. It encodes CATSRDQDYGYTF.